Listed here are 18 T cell receptor beta chains from one sample, sequenced in a study of cytomegalovirus exposure and HLA in healthy donors (dated by TCRdb to 2016 to 2017). Library preparation used the immunoSEQ multiplex PCR assay. A mixture of 60 forward primers for TCR Vbeta segments and 13 reverse primers for TCR Jbeta segments was used in the multiplex PCR. As stored in TCRdb, this immuneACCESS dataset retains in-frame rearrangements with V and J assigned. A fraction of the clones does not appear; measured against another copy, unresolved V genes explain less than half of the discrepancy, and the remainder lacks a known reason. This sample is represented by under 150,000 clones; approximately 82% of them were singletons. Approximately 2.8% of the sample rests with the top ten. Sequenced input: PBMCs. These receptors originate from a boy younger than 10 in good health and CMV-seronegative.

The chain couples TRBV4-3 to TRBJ2-5, with D possibly being TRBD2 (5 bases). V shed 0 bases and J shed 4 bases, with 12 bases lying between them. Germline V CDR1 and CDR2: LGHNA, YSLEER. CDR3 length: 15 residues. In nucleotides, the CDR3 is TGCGCCAGCAGCCAAGATCGGACGGGGAGAGAGACCCAGTACTTC. This encodes CASSQDRTGRETQYF.

J is TRBJ1-2 and V is TRBV4-3; TRBD1 matches at 8 bases. Germline CDR1 and CDR2: LGHNA and YSLEER. The CDR3 runs to 15 residues. Trimming took 0 bases from V and 7 from J; bases not matched to a gene: 7. CDR3 amino acids: CASSQDTGTGGGYTF. In DNA, the CDR3 is TGCGCCAGCAGCCAAGATACGGGTACAGGGGGTGGCTACACCTTC.

This sequence joins TRBV4-1 and TRBJ2-2, with TRBD1 matching 8 bases. This CDR3 has 17 residues. J was trimmed by 5 bases and V by 0 bases; bases with no gene match: 8. Germline values: CDR1 MGHRA, CDR2 YSYEKL. CDR3 region: CASSQDGGQGGTGELFF. DNA of the CDR3: TGCGCCAGCAGCCAAGACGGAGGACAGGGCGGAACCGGGGAGCTGTTTTTT.

The DNA for the CDR3 is TGTGCCAGCAGCTTGGGGCGACAGGGTCAGGGGGAGACCCAGTACTTC. Translating gives CASSLGRQGQGETQYF. The chain is built from TRBV5-4 and TRBJ2-5; 7 nucleotides match TRBD1. The V and J ends lost 0 bases and 5 bases, in that order; junction bases with no gene match: 10. CDR1 SGHNT and CDR2 YYREEE come from the germline V gene (reference sequence). The CDR3 has 16 amino acids.

This clone was found a few times. The gene calls are TRBV7-3 and TRBJ1-2, with D possibly being TRBD1 (5 bases). The CDR3 consists of 13 residues. Per germline, CDR1 SGHTA and CDR2 FQGTGA. Trimming left V 2 bases short and J 8 bases short, with 12 bases between. CDR3 in DNA: TGTGCCAGCAGCTTAGCGGCAGGGCGCGGCTACACCTTC. Its translation is CASSLAAGRGYTF.

This sequence joins TRBV2 and TRBJ2-3, with 13 bases fitting TRBD2. Losses at the gene ends were 2 bases for V and 4 bases for J; bases not matched to a gene: 0. The CDR3 is 15 residues long. Per the germline V gene, CDR1 is SNHLY and CDR2 is FYNNEI. The CDR3 sequence is CASSETSGRADTQYF. The CDR3 nucleotides read TGTGCCAGCAGTGAAACTAGCGGGAGGGCAGATACGCAGTATTTT.

The chain carries TRBV7-2 and TRBJ1-6; 11 bases align to TRBD1. With V trimmed by 0 bases and J by 7 bases, 14 bases remained unmatched. Germline assignment: CDR1 SGHTA and CDR2 FQGNSA. The CDR3 is 20 residues long. The CDR3 is CASSLAAAGTGGIGNSPLHF. The CDR3 coding sequence is TGTGCCAGCAGCTTAGCCGCAGCGGGGACAGGGGGGATCGGGAATTCACCCCTCCACTTT.

This clone has just one count. The chain links TRBV5-6 to TRBJ2-5, with D uncertain. CDR1 and CDR2 from the germline V gene are SGHDT and YYEEEE. V was pared by 3 bases and J by 5 bases, with 8 bases between. This CDR3 has 12 amino acids. CDR3 region: CASSSPPETQYF. The CDR3 DNA reads TGTGCCAGCAGCTCTCCCCCGGAGACCCAGTACTTC.

The rearrangement links TRBV13 to TRBJ2-7; TRBD1 agrees at 9 bases. CDR1 is PRHDT, CDR2 FYEKMQ, per germline (reference sequence). V shed 7 bases and J 4 bases; nucleotides not matched to a gene: 11. The CDR3 consists of 15 residues. CDR3 region: CASTIRTGDVYEQYF. CDR3 bases: TGTGCCAGCACGATTCGGACAGGGGATGTGTACGAGCAGTACTTC. Variable domain in full (rest from reference TRBV13 and TRBJ2-7): AAGVIQSPRHLIKEKRETATLKCYPIPRHDTVYWYQQGPGQDPQFLISFYEKMQSDKGSIPDRFSAQQFSDYHSELNMSSLELGDSALYFCASTIRTGDVYEQYFGPGTRLTVT.

Note on this clone: Its ends do not fully match the called genes, so a read error is possible. Other DNA sequences within the sample encode an identical CDR3. This chain joins TRBV7-9 and TRBJ1-6, with D possibly TRBD1 on 6 matching bases. In germline, CDR1 is SEHNR, CDR2 FQNEAQ (reference sequence). This CDR3 region has 15 residues. CDR3: CASSLAGAGNSPLHF. The DNA for the CDR3 is TGTGCCAGCAGCCTAGCGGGGGCCGGTAATTCACCCCTCCACTTT.

The J gene is TRBJ1-2, the V gene TRBV30, with TRBD1 matching over 11 bases. Germline V gene data show CDR1 as GTSNPN and CDR2 as SVGIG (reference sequence). The CDR3 is made up of 12 amino acids. The V gene end was trimmed by 5 bases and the J gene end by 5 bases; junction bases not matched to a gene: 1. CDR3: CAWGQGAYGYTF. The CDR3 DNA reads TGTGCCTGGGGACAGGGGGCTTATGGCTACACCTTC.

The V gene is TRBV15, the J gene TRBJ2-3; 7 positions agree with TRBD2. Looked up from germline, CDR1 is LNHNV and CDR2 is YYDKDF (reference sequence). The CDR3 consists of 15 residues. V was pared by 1 base and J by 3 bases, with 4 bases of the junction left unmatched. This chain's CDR3 is CATSRVGEGTDTQYF. CDR3 sequence (DNA): TGTGCCACCAGCAGAGTAGGGGAGGGAACAGATACGCAGTATTTT.

The rearrangement joins TRBV7-9 to TRBJ2-2; TRBD2 aligns across 9 bases. The V segment lost 5 bases and the J segment 7 bases; nucleotides outside the gene matches: 8. Germline CDR1 and CDR2: SEHNR and FQNEAQ (reference sequence). The length of the CDR3 is 15 residues. CDR3 DNA: TGTGCCAGCAGCCCCCCAGCGGGGGGAGACGGGGAGCTGTTTTTT. This gives the protein CASSPPAGGDGELFF.

This rearrangement joins TRBV11-2 to TRBJ2-3; D unresolved. CDR3 length equals 15 residues. The germline V and J ends were trimmed by 4 bases and 4 bases, with 15 bases remaining between them. The germline V gene has CDR1 SGHAT and CDR2 FQNNGV. CDR3 residues: CASSSDFSNPDTQYF. Here the CDR3 DNA reads TGTGCCAGCAGCTCAGACTTTTCTAACCCAGATACGCAGTATTTT. Full variable domain (missing parts from reference TRBV11-2 and TRBJ2-3): EAGVAQSPRYKIIEKRQSVAFWCNPISGHATLYWYQQILGQGPKLLIQFQNNGVVDDSQLPKDRFSAERLKGVDSTLKIQPAKLEDSAVYLCASSSDFSNPDTQYFGPGTRLTVL.

The chain employs TRBV5-8 and TRBJ2-7, with D maybe TRBD1 (6 bases). CDR1 is SGHTS and CDR2 is YDEGEE in the germline V gene. V was shortened by 3 bases and J by 8 bases, with 18 bases between the two germline ends. The CDR3 extends over 14 amino acids. The CDR3 loop is CASSWGQPPQQQYF. The CDR3 region has the DNA TGTGCCAGCAGCTGGGGGCAGCCTCCGCAGCAGCAGTACTTC.

This clone was seen only a few times. V is TRBV5-5 and J is TRBJ1-3; 10 bases agree with TRBD1. The CDR3 is 15 amino acids. CDR1 and CDR2 from the germline V gene are SGHKS and YYEKEE (reference sequence). V lost 2 bases and J lost 4; bases outside the gene matches: 3. CDR3 DNA: TGTGCCAGCAGCTTCGGACAGGGGGAAGGAAACACCATATATTTT. Translating it yields CASSFGQGEGNTIYF.

J is TRBJ1-1 and V is TRBV7-3, with D unresolved. V was trimmed by 3 bases and J by 0 bases, leaving 5 bases between them. This CDR3 is 13 amino acids long. Germline V lookup: CDR1 SGHTA, CDR2 FQGTGA. In DNA, the CDR3 is TGTGCCAGCAGCTTCTCAGTGAACACTGAAGCTTTCTTT. This translates into CASSFSVNTEAFF.

DNA for the CDR3: TGTGCCAGCAGCGGGGGGCTCGCCTACAATGAGCAGTTCTTC. This gives the protein CASSGGLAYNEQFF. J is TRBJ2-1 and V is TRBV2; D possibly corresponds to TRBD2 (7 bases). The germline CDR1 and CDR2 sequences are SNHLY and FYNNEI. The CDR3 contains 14 residues. Trimming pared 6 bases from V and 2 bases from J, leaving 11 bases between.